The present entry profiles one T cell receptor beta chain with its context. The length of the CDR3 is 15 residues. V trimming: 5 bases; J trimming: 5 bases; junction bases outside the gene matches: 8. Germline CDR1 SGHRS, CDR2 YFSETQ. These data come from a study of cytomegalovirus exposure and HLA in healthy donors. Across the whole study: The 550 to 700 first-cohort repertoires and the 100 to 150 validation repertoires shared the same platform, a later analysis reported.

TCRdb's copy holds only in-frame clones and misses some; the assay was immunoSEQ multiplex PCR. The data hold roughly 150,000 clones, with roughly 89% observed a single time. The chain uses TRBV5-1 and TRBJ2-2, with 8 bases fitting TRBD2. Sequences were obtained from PBMCs. The receptor comes from a woman under 30 in good health and CMV-seropositive. This CDR3 is CASREMGLGTGELFF. CDR3 bases: TGCGCCAGCAGAGAGATGGGACTAGGTACCGGGGAGCTGTTTTTT.